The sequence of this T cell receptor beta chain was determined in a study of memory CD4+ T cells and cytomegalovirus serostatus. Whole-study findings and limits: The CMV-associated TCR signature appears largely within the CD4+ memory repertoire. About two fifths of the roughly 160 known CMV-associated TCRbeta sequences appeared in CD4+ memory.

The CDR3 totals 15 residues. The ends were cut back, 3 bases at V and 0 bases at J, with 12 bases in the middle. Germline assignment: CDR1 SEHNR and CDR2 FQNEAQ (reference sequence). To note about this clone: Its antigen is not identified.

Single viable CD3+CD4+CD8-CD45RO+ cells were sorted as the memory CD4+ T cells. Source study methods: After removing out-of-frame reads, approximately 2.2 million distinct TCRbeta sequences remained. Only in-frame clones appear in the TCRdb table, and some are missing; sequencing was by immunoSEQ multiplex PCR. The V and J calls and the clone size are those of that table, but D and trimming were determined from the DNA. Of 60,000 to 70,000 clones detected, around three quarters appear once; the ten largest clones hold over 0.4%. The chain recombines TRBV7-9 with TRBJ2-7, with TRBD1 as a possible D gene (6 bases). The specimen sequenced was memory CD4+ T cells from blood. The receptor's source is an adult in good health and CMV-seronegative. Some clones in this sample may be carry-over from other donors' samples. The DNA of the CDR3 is TGTGCCAGCAGCTTCAGGGGCGCCCGCTCCTACGAGCAGTACTTC. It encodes CASSFRGARSYEQYF.